One sample yielded the 27 T cell receptor beta chains listed below, sequenced in a study of blood T cell repertoires in COVID-19. Clones were sequenced by immunoSEQ multiplex PCR, and TCRdb holds only the in-frame ones, with some missing. Of 250,000 or so clones in the sample, about 90% were seen once. The sequenced material came from PBMCs or T cells enriched from blood (not recorded which). These receptors originate from a woman in her 30s with acute COVID-19.

The V gene is TRBV29-1, the J gene TRBJ2-1, with 8 bases fitting TRBD2. Per germline, CDR1 SQVTM and CDR2 ANQGSEA. The CDR3 is 16 amino acids. V lost 6 bases, J lost 8 bases, and 18 bases stayed unmatched. CDR3 DNA sequence: TGCAGCGTGACACAGGGTGCCAGCGGGGGATTGGATGAGCAGTTCTTC. Its protein product is CSVTQGASGGLDEQFF.

This clone was detected only once. The chain employs TRBV4-1 and TRBJ2-3; D might be TRBD2 (5 bases). Germline V gene data show CDR1 as MGHRA and CDR2 as YSYEKL. The CDR3 has 15 residues. V gave up 4 bases and J gave up 4 bases, with 15 bases separating them. For the CDR3, the DNA is TGCGCCAGCAGCCCGATTGGGAGTAACGCAGATACGCAGTATTTT. Its protein is CASSPIGSNADTQYF.

The chain joins TRBV4-2 to TRBJ2-1; perhaps TRBD2 as D (5 bases). The CDR3 covers 18 residues. V was trimmed by 2 bases and J by 2 bases, leaving 19 bases between them. The germline V gene encodes CDR1 LGHNA and CDR2 YNFKEQ. CDR3 in DNA: TGTGCCAGCAGCCAAATTGGGAGCGGTCATTTGCCCTACAATGAGCAGTTCTTC. Translating it yields CASSQIGSGHLPYNEQFF.

V is TRBV6-5 and J is TRBJ2-7, with a weak D call TRBD1 (6 bases). The germline CDR1 and CDR2 sequences are MNHEY and SVGAGI. V shed 3 bases and J shed 0 bases, with 9 bases lying between them. The CDR3 runs 14 residues. The CDR3, as DNA: TGTGCCAGCAGTTATGGACAGATCTCCTACGAGCAGTACTTC. Translated: CASSYGQISYEQYF.

The chain employs TRBV27 and TRBJ2-7; TRBD2 matches at 10 bases. CDR1 MNHEY and CDR2 SMNVEV come from the germline V gene (reference sequence). There are 16 residues in the CDR3. J gave up 6 bases and V 7 bases, and 15 bases lay outside the gene matches. The CDR3 loop is CASTPRGSGRAREQYF. DNA of the CDR3: TGTGCCAGCACCCCCCGGGGGAGCGGGAGGGCCCGCGAGCAGTACTTC.

This clone occurred once. The CDR3 reads CASSLQGTSYEQYF. The CDR3 nucleotides are TGTGCCAGCTCTCTACAGGGGACTTCCTACGAGCAGTACTTC. The chain employs TRBV18 and TRBJ2-7; D is possibly TRBD1 (7 bases). The germline V gene has CDR1 KGHSH and CDR2 LQKENI. Trimming took off 6 bases at V and 1 base at J, with 13 bases between the two ends. The CDR3 totals 14 residues.

This clone was observed once. The chain carries TRBV7-2 and TRBJ1-3; no clear D gene. This CDR3 comprises 15 residues. CDR1 SGHTA and CDR2 FQGNSA come from the germline V gene. The V gene lost 1 base and the J gene lost 2 bases, with 9 bases spanning the gap. In DNA, the CDR3 is TGTGCCAGCAGCTTAGTAGCAGCGACTGGAAACACCATATATTTT. Protein product: CASSLVAATGNTIYF. Full variable domain (rest looked up from reference TRBV7-2 and TRBJ1-3): GAGVSQSPSNKVTEKGKDVELRCDPISGHTALYWYRQSLGQGLEFLIYFQGNSAPDKSGLPSDRFSAERTGGSVSTLTIQRTQQEDSAVYLCASSLVAATGNTIYFGEGSWLTVV.

The genes are TRBV27 and TRBJ1-2; weak D call: TRBD1 (5 bases). Looked up from germline, CDR1 is MNHEY and CDR2 is SMNVEV (reference sequence). The length of the CDR3 is 15 residues. Trimming pared 3 bases from V and 5 bases from J, leaving 16 bases between. CDR3 region: CASSFRPGSGYGYTF. CDR3 nucleotide sequence: TGTGCCAGCAGTTTTCGCCCAGGATCAGGGTATGGCTACACCTTC.

This chain links TRBV19 with TRBJ1-1; no definite D call. Germline CDR1 reads LNHDA; CDR2 reads SQIVND (reference sequence). V was clipped by 2 bases and J by 2 bases, with 12 bases between them. The CDR3 extends over 15 amino acids. CDR3 DNA sequence: TGTGCCAGTAGTATAACCGGACTGATAAACACTGAAGCTTTCTTT. Amino acid sequence: CASSITGLINTEAFF. The complete variable domain, with remaining parts taken from reference TRBV19 and TRBJ1-1, reads DGGITQSPKYLFRKEGQNVTLSCEQNLNHDAMYWYRQDPGQGLRLIYYSQIVNDFQKGDIAEGYSVSREKKESFPLTVTSAQKNPTAFYLCASSITGLINTEAFFGQGTRLTVV.

This chain uses TRBV19 with TRBJ1-5; D may be TRBD1 (5 bases). The CDR3 is 15 residues long. Between the trimmed V and J ends, which lost 4 bases and 4 bases, there was a span of 14 bases. CDR1 is LNHDA, CDR2 SQIVND, per germline (reference sequence). CDR3 in DNA: TGTGCCAGTAGTACGAATTGGGGGGGGAATCAGCCCCAGCATTTT. It codes for CASSTNWGGNQPQHF.

The chain couples TRBV27 to TRBJ1-5, with unresolved D. The CDR3 covers 15 residues. CDR1 is MNHEY and CDR2 is SMNVEV in the germline V gene (reference sequence). Trimming shortened V by 1 base and J by 0 bases, and 7 bases separated the two germline ends. For the CDR3, the DNA is TGTGCCAGCAGTTTATGGGGAGATAGCAATCAGCCCCAGCATTTT. Translating it yields CASSLWGDSNQPQHF.

The V and J genes are TRBV14 and TRBJ2-1; 14 positions agree with TRBD2. The CDR3 consists of 18 residues. Germline V CDR1 and CDR2: SGHDN, FVKESK. V was clipped by 3 bases and J by 6 bases; unmatched bases: 10. The CDR3 nucleotides are TGTGCCAGCAGCCACTTGCCGGGACTAGCGGGAGAGCGCAATGAGCAGTTCTTC. Protein product: CASSHLPGLAGERNEQFF.

The V gene is TRBV6-5, the J gene TRBJ1-1; TRBD1 matches at 8 bases. V shed 4 bases, J shed 6 bases, and the junction held 7 bases outside the gene matches. The germline gives CDR1 MNHEY, CDR2 SVGAGI. The CDR3 runs 14 residues. CDR3 bases: TGTGCCAGCAGTTCGCGGACAGGGTGGTCTGAAGCTTTCTTT. This encodes CASSSRTGWSEAFF.

This clone was counted once. V and J are TRBV6-6 and TRBJ2-1; 11 bases match TRBD2. The junction had 4 bases not matched to a gene; V was cut back by 7 bases and J by 5 bases. Germline assignment: CDR1 MNHNY and CDR2 SVGAGI (reference sequence). This CDR3 region has 14 residues. The DNA for the CDR3 is TGTGCCAGCATCGGGACTAGCGGAAACAATGAGCAGTTCTTC. Protein: CASIGTSGNNEQFF.

The V call is TRBV21-1, the J call TRBJ2-1; the D call of TRBD1 is as the table states it, not checked on the DNA. TRBV21-1 is a documented pseudogene. The CDR3 runs to 17 residues. CDR3 amino acids: CASSRKDLQGRYNEQFF. Written as DNA, the CDR3 is TGTGCCAGCAGCAGGAAAGACTTACAGGGGCGCTACAATGAGCAGTTCTTC.

The chain combines TRBV14 with TRBJ2-1, with TRBD2 identical over 8 bases. The ends lost 0 bases at V and 7 bases at J; junction bases unmatched: 5. From germline, CDR1 is SGHDN and CDR2 FVKESK. The length of the CDR3 is 15 residues. In DNA form, the CDR3 reads TGTGCCAGCAGCCAAGACCGGGAGGGTAGGAATGAGCAGTTCTTC. Translating it yields CASSQDREGRNEQFF.

The rearrangement links TRBV4-3 to TRBJ2-7, with a tentative D call TRBD1 (5 bases). The CDR3 has 15 amino acids. Per germline, CDR1 LGHNA and CDR2 YSLEER. Trimming left V 1 base short and J 7 bases short, with 17 bases between. CDR3 protein: CASSQVGAGRGEQYF. CDR3 sequence (DNA): TGCGCCAGCAGCCAAGTTGGGGCAGGCCGAGGAGAGCAGTACTTC.

This clone was counted once. The V gene is TRBV24-1, the J gene TRBJ2-1; maybe TRBD1 (5 bases). This CDR3 contains 14 residues. V lost 2 bases and J 5 bases, leaving 9 bases between the germline ends. CDR1 is KGHDR, CDR2 SFDVKD, per germline. DNA of the CDR3: TGTGCCACCAGTGATTCGGACATTGACAATGAGCAGTTCTTC. The encoded protein is CATSDSDIDNEQFF.

The gene calls are TRBV6-5 and TRBJ1-1; 7 nucleotides align to TRBD1. CDR1 MNHEY and CDR2 SVGAGI come from the germline V gene. This CDR3 region has 14 residues. J gave up 2 bases and V 7 bases, and 7 bases lay outside the gene matches. The chain's CDR3 is CASTPDRINTEAFF. The CDR3 bases are TGTGCCAGCACCCCGGACAGGATAAACACTGAAGCTTTCTTT.

The chain joins TRBV2 to TRBJ2-2, with 10 bases matching TRBD2. Trimming at V came to 3 bases and at J to 3 bases, leaving 10 bases not matched to a gene. In germline, CDR1 is SNHLY, CDR2 FYNNEI. The length of the CDR3 is 18 residues. The CDR3 sequence is CASSESSGRAKDTGELFF. The CDR3 region has the DNA TGTGCCAGCAGTGAGTCCAGCGGGAGGGCCAAGGACACCGGGGAGCTGTTTTTT.

The V gene is TRBV25-1, the J gene TRBJ2-1, with 10 bases aligning to TRBD2. Germline V gives CDR1 MGHDK, CDR2 SYGVNS. The CDR3 totals 17 residues. The trim removed 1 base at V and 5 bases at J, leaving 8 bases unmatched. The CDR3 coding sequence is TGTGCCAGCAGTGAATTGGCTAGCGGGAGAGGCGACAATGAGCAGTTCTTC. Encoded protein: CASSELASGRGDNEQFF.

This clone was found once. J is TRBJ2-5 and V is TRBV3-1 (or the pseudogene TRBV3-2); possible D gene TRBD1, 6 bases. The CDR3 spans 18 residues. V was trimmed by 0 bases and J by 5 bases, leaving 22 bases between them. Per the germline V gene, CDR1 is LGHDT and CDR2 is YNNKEL (reference sequence). CDR3 DNA sequence: TGTGCCAGCAGCCAAGATACCAACGTGGGGGCCTTGGGGGAGACCCAGTACTTC. The encoded protein is CASSQDTNVGALGETQYF.

The rearrangement uses TRBV4-1 and TRBJ2-5, with D possibly TRBD1 on 6 matching bases. Trimming pared 2 bases from V and 1 base from J, leaving 11 bases between. Germline V gene lookup returns CDR1 MGHRA and CDR2 YSYEKL. This CDR3 has 15 residues. CDR3 nucleotide sequence: TGCGCCAGCAGCCAATCGACAGGTGCCCAAGAGACCCAGTACTTC. Its translation: CASSQSTGAQETQYF.

This clone appeared a single time. The gene calls are TRBV24-1 and TRBJ1-5, with TRBD1 identical over 7 bases. The CDR3 spans 14 residues. Trimming at V came to 5 bases and at J to 6 bases, leaving 6 bases not matched to a gene. Germline V gene lookup returns CDR1 KGHDR and CDR2 SFDVKD. CDR3 DNA sequence: TGTGCCACCAGTGGACGACAGGGTGGTCAGCCCCAGCATTTT. Translation: CATSGRQGGQPQHF.

This chain links TRBV7-8 with TRBJ2-1; TRBD1 is a possible D gene (5 bases). This CDR3 is 17 amino acids long. Germline V gene data show CDR1 as SGHVS and CDR2 as FQNEAQ. The germline V and J ends were trimmed by 5 bases and 0 bases, with 17 bases remaining between them. The CDR3 region is CASSAQGSSSSYNEQFF. DNA of the CDR3: TGTGCCAGCAGCGCCCAGGGTTCCTCAAGCTCCTACAATGAGCAGTTCTTC.

This clone was detected a few times. The chain couples TRBV11-2 to TRBJ2-7, with TRBD2 as a possible D gene (6 bases). This CDR3 is 16 amino acids long. CDR1 and CDR2 (germline): SGHAT, FQNNGV. V lost 3 bases and J lost 3, with 18 bases in between. The CDR3 is CASSFGRGLPYYEQYF. The DNA of the CDR3 is TGTGCCAGCAGCTTTGGGCGGGGTTTACCCTACTACGAGCAGTACTTC.

The gene calls are TRBV28 and TRBJ2-7, with 11 bases aligning to TRBD2. The CDR3 has 14 residues. With 2 bases clipped from V and 3 bases from J, the junction kept 0 bases outside the gene matches. CDR1 MDHEN and CDR2 SYDVKM come from the germline V gene. CDR3 DNA: TGTGCCAGCAGTTTACTAGCGGGAGGCTACGAGCAGTACTTC. Encoded protein: CASSLLAGGYEQYF. The entire variable domain, with the rest obtained from reference TRBV28 and TRBJ2-7, is as follows: DVKVTQSSRYLVKRTGEKVFLECVQDMDHENMFWYRQDPGLGLRLIYFSYDVKMKEKGDIPEGYSVSREKKERFSLILESASTNQTSMYLCASSLLAGGYEQYFGPGTRLTVT.